The present T cell receptor beta chain was sequenced within a study of Graves' ophthalmopathy and Graves' hyperthyroidism. General study points: A 13-signature model separated ophthalmopathy from stable hyperthyroidism, reaching 85% to 90% sensitivity and around 81% specificity cross-validated. Among expanded thyroid clonotypes above 0.001 frequency, most also occurred in blood.

The authors diagnosed from clinical symptoms, serum thyroxine, TRAb, thyroid ultrasound and orbital computed tomography. Investigators amplified TCR beta CDR3 regions from RNA transcripts. The library came from an HTBI-primed first-round RT-PCR and a second-round multiplex PCR. TCRdb ran MiXCR on the multiplex PCR reads and lists one entry per CDR3 protein. The sample yields 1 million to 1.3 million distinct CDR3 sequences, 35% to 40% seen once. Comments on this clonotype: What it binds is unknown.

Germline V gene data show CDR1 as SGHTA and CDR2 as FQGNSA. The CDR3 has 13 amino acids. Trimming at V came to 6 bases and at J to 7 bases, leaving 5 bases not matched to a gene. The sequenced sample consisted of peripheral blood or thyroid tissue (not recorded which). This clonotype was sampled from an adult man with Graves' hyperthyroidism. The gene calls are TRBV7-2 and TRBJ1-3, with 8 bases that match TRBD1. DNA of the CDR3: TGTGCCAGCAGTTCGGACAGGGCCAACACCATATATTTT. Residues: CASSSDRANTIYF.